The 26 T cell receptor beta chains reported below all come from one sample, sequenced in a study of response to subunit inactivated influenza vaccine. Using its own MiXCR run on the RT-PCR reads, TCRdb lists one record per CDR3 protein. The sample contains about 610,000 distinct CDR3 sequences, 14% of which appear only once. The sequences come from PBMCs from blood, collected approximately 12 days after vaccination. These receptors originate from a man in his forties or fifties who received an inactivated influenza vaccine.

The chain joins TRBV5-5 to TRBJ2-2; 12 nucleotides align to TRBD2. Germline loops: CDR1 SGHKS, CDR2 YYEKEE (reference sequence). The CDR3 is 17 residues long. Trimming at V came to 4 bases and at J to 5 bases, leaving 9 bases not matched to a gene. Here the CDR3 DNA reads TGTGCCAGCAGCCTTGAGACTAGCGGGAGAAAAACCGGGGAGCTGTTTTTT. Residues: CASSLETSGRKTGELFF.

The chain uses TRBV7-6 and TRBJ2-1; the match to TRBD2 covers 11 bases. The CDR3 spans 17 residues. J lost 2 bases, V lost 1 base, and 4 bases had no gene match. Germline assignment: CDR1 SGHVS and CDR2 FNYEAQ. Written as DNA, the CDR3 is TGTGCCAGCAGCTTAGGTATTAGCGGGAGGGCCTACAATGAGCAGTTCTTC. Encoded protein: CASSLGISGRAYNEQFF.

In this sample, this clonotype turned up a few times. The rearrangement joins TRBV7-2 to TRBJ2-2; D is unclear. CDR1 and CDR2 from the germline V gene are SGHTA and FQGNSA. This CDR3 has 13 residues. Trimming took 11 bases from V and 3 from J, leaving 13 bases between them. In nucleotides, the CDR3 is TGTGCCCAAACGGTGGGTTACACCGGGGAGCTGTTTTTT. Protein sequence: CAQTVGYTGELFF. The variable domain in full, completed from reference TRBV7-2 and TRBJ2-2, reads GAGVSQSPSNKVTEKGKDVELRCDPISGHTALYWYRQSLGQGLEFLIYFQGNSAPDKSGLPSDRFSAERTGGSVSTLTIQRTQQEDSAVYLCAQTVGYTGELFFGEGSRLTVL.

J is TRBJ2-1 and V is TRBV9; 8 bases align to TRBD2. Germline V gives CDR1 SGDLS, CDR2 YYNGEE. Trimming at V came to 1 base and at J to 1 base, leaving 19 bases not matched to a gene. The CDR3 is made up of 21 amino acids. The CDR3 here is CASSVPNPGLVGRGSYNEQFF. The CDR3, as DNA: TGTGCCAGCAGCGTACCAAATCCGGGACTAGTGGGTCGCGGATCCTACAATGAGCAGTTCTTC.

CDR3 bases: TGTGCCAGCACCCACCGAAGGGATGAGCAGTTCTTC. It is translated as CASTHRRDEQFF. The chain employs TRBV12-3 or TRBV12-4 and TRBJ2-1, with D unresolved. The CDR3 consists of 12 residues. V dropped 7 bases and J dropped 8 bases, with 12 bases sitting between them.

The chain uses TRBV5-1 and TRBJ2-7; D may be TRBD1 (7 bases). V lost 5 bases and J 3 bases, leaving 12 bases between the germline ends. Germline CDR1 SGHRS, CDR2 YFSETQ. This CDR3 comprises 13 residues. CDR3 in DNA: TGCGCCAGCAGGCGGGACAGACGCTACGAGCAGTACTTC. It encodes CASRRDRRYEQYF.

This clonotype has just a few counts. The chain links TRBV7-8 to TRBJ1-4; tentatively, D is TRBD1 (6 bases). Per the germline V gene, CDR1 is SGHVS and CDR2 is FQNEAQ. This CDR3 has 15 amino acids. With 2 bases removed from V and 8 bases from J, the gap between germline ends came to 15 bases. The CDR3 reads CASSLLGHPGEKLFF. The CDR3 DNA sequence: TGTGCCAGCAGCTTATTGGGACACCCGGGGGAAAAACTGTTTTTT.

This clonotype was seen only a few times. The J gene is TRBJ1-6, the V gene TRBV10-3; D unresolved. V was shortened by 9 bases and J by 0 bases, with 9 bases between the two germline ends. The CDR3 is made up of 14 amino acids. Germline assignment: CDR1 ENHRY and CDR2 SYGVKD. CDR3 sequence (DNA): TGTGCCATTGGCCGGAGCTCCTATAATTCACCCCTCCACTTT. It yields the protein CAIGRSSYNSPLHF.

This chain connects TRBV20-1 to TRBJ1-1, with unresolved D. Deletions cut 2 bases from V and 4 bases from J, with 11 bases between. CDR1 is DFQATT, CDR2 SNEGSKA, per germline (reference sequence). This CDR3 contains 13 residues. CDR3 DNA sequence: TGCAGTGCTAGAAGTTCGGGGTCCACTGAAGCTTTCTTT. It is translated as CSARSSGSTEAFF.

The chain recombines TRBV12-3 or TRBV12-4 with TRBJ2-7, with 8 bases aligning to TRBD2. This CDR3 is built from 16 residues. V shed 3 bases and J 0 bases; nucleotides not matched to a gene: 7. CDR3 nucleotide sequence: TGTGCCAGCAGTTTCGCGGGGGGAATAAGCTCCTACGAGCAGTACTTC. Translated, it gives CASSFAGGISSYEQYF.

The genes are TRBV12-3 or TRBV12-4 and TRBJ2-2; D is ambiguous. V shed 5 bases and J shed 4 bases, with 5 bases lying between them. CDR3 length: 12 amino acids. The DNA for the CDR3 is TGTGCCAGCAGTATGGGCACCGGGGAGCTGTTTTTT. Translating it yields CASSMGTGELFF.

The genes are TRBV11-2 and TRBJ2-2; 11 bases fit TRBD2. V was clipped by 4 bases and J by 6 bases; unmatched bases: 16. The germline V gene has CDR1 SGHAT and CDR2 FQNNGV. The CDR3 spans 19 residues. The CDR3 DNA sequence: TGTGCCAGCAGCTCCACCGGTCCCGGGACTAGCGGAAAGGCCGGGGAGCTGTTTTTT. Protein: CASSSTGPGTSGKAGELFF.

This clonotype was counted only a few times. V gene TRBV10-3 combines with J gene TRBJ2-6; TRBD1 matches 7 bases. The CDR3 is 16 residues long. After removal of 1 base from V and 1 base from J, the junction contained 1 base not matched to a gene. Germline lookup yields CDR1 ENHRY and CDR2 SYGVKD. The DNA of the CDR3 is TGTGCCATCAGTGAGTTCAGGGGGTCTGGGGCCAACGTCCTGACTTTC. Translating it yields CAISEFRGSGANVLTF.

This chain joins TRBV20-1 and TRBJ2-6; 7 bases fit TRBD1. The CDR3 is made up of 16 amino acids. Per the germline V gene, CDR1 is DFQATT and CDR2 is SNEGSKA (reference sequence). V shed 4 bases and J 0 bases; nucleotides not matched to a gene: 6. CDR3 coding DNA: TGCAGTGCTATTGACAGGGATCACTCTGGGGCCAACGTCCTGACTTTC. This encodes CSAIDRDHSGANVLTF.

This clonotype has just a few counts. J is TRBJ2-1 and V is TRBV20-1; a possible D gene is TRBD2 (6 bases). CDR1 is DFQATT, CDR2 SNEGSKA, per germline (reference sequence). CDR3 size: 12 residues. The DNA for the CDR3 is TGCAGGGTAGCGGCCAGGGACAATGAGCAGTTCTTC. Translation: CRVAARDNEQFF.

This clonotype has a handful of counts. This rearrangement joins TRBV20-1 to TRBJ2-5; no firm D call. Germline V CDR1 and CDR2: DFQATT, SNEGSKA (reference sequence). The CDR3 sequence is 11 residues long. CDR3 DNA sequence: TGCGAGGCTCACAGACAAGAGACCCAGTACTTC. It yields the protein CEAHRQETQYF.

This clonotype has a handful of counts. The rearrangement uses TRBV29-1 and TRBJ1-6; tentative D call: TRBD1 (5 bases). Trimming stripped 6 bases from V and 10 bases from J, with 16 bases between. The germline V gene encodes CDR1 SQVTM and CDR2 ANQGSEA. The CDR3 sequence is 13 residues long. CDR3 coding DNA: TGCAGCGTCCAGACAGTCTCGGGGTCACCCCTCCACTTT. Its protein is CSVQTVSGSPLHF.

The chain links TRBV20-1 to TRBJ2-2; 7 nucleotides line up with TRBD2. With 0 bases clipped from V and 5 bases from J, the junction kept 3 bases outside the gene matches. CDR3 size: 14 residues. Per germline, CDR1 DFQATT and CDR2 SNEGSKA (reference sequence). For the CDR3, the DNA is TGCAGTGCTAGAGACGGGAGGAAGACCGGGGAGCTGTTTTTT. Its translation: CSARDGRKTGELFF.

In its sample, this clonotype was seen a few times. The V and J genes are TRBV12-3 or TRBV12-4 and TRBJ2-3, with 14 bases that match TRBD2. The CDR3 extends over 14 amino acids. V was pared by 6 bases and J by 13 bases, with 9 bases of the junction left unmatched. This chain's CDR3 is CASRPGLAGAPKYF. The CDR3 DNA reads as TGTGCCAGCAGGCCGGGACTAGCGGGGGCCCCCAAGTATTTT.

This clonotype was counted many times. Here the CDR3 reads CASGGGAGANEQYF. The CDR3 coding sequence is TGCGCCAGCGGAGGTGGAGCGGGAGCCAACGAGCAGTACTTC. This chain links TRBV5-1 with TRBJ2-7; 8 bases agree with TRBD2. Germline CDR1 SGHRS, CDR2 YFSETQ. V lost 7 bases, J lost 5 bases, and 11 bases stayed unmatched. This CDR3 is built from 14 residues.

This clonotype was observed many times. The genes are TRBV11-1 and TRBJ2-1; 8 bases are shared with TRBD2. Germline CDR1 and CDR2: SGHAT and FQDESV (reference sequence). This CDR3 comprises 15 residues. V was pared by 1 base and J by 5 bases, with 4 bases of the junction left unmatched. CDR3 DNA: TGTGCCAGCAGCTTAGGACTAGCGAACCACAATGAGCAGTTCTTC. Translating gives CASSLGLANHNEQFF.

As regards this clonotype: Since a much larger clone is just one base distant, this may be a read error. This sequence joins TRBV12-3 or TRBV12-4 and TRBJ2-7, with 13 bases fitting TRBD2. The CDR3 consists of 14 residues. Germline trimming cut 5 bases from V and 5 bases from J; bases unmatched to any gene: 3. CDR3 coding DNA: TGTGCCAGCAGTCGGACTAGCGGGAGCCACGAGCAGTACTTC. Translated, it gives CASSRTSGSHEQYF.

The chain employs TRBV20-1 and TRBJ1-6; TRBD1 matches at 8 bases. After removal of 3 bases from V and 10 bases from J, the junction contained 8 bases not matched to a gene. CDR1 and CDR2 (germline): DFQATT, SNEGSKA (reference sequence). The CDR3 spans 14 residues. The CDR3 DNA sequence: TGCAGTGCTAGCCCTGGACAGGGACTATCACCCCTCCACTTT. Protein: CSASPGQGLSPLHF.

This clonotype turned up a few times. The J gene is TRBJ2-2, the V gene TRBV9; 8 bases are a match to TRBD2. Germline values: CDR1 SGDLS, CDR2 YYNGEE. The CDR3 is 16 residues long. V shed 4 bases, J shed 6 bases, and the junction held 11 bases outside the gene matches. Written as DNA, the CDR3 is TGTGCCAGCAGCCCAACCGGGACTAGGATTTCCGGGGAGCTGTTTTTT. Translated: CASSPTGTRISGELFF.

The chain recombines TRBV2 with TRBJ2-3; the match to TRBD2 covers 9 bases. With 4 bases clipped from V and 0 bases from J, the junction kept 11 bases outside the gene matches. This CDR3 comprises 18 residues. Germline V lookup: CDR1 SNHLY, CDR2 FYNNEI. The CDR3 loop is CASSVNSGSPLSTDTQYF. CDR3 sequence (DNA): TGTGCCAGCAGTGTGAATAGCGGGAGCCCCCTGAGCACAGATACGCAGTATTTT.

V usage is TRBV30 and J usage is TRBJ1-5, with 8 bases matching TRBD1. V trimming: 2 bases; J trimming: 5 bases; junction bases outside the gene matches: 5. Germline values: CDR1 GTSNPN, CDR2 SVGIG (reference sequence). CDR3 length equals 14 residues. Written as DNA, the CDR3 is TGTGCCTGGAGTTCAGGACAGGGACATCAGCCCCAGCATTTT. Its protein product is CAWSSGQGHQPQHF.